A selection of T cell receptor beta chains follows, all from one sample in a study of human T cells and chemical hapten exposure. TCRdb called the 5' RACE reads again in MiXCR, with one record for every CDR3 protein. The sample contains 110,000 or so distinct CDR3 sequences, approximately 20% of which appear only once. The receptor source for this set is a human donor in good health. Each CDR3 is given with its conserved first and last residue. Fields, in order: D gene, clone size, V gene, J gene, CDR3 protein, CDR3 DNA. D genes are given only for firm matches. Not all rows give a size; the values are once, few, many and, for expanded clones, a class.

>TRBD1|few|TRBV28|TRBJ1-5
CASRGGTGPNQPQHF
TGTGCCAGCAGAGGCGGGACAGGGCCTAATCAGCCCCAGCATTTT
>.|few|TRBV29-1|TRBJ2-1
CSVVRQAVGQFF
TGCAGCGTGGTTCGCCAGGCCGTAGGGCAGTTCTTC
>TRBD2|.|TRBV5-1|TRBJ2-1
CASSLDFWLAGASEQFF
TGCGCCAGCAGCTTGGATTTCTGGCTAGCGGGGGCCTCCGAGCAGTTCTTC
>.|.|TRBV6-5|TRBJ2-2
CASRENTGELFF
TGTGCCAGCAGGGAGAACACCGGGGAGCTGTTTTTT
>TRBD1|few|TRBV6-5|TRBJ2-7
CASSYRGLYEQYF
TGTGCCAGCAGTTACAGGGGGCTCTACGAGCAGTACTTC
>TRBD1|.|TRBV5-1|TRBJ2-2
CASSPGTGVNTGELFF
TGCGCCAGCAGCCCCGGGACAGGGGTCAACACCGGGGAGCTGTTTTTT
>.|many|TRBV6-1|TRBJ2-4
CASKRGPGNIQYF
TGTGCCAGCAAGAGGGGACCCGGGAACATTCAGTACTTC
>.|.|TRBV20-1|TRBJ2-1
CSAKGSFDEQFF
TGCAGTGCTAAGGGTAGCTTCGATGAGCAGTTCTTC
>TRBD2|few|TRBV3-1|TRBJ2-3
CASGLAGGPRSDTQYF
TGTGCCAGCGGACTAGCGGGAGGGCCTCGGTCAGATACGCAGTATTTT
>.|few|TRBV28|TRBJ1-5
CASSSRGAGNQPQHF
TGTGCCAGCAGCTCCCGGGGAGCGGGCAATCAGCCCCAGCATTTT
>.|few|TRBV20-1|TRBJ2-3
CSAKGSTDTQYF
TGCAGTGCTAAGGGATCGACAGATACGCAGTATTTT
>.|.|TRBV7-9|TRBJ2-7
CASSSDRAGRSYEQYF
TGTGCCAGCAGCTCAGACAGGGCGGGACGGAGTTACGAGCAGTACTTC
>.|many|TRBV29-1|TRBJ1-1
CSVEPLTF
TGCAGCGTTGAACCCCTAACCTTT
>TRBD2|.|TRBV30|TRBJ2-1
CAWRAGGAYNEQFF
TGTGCCTGGAGGGCGGGAGGGGCCTACAATGAGCAGTTCTTC
>.|.|TRBV7-9|TRBJ1-4
CASSSKGATNEKLFF
TGTGCCAGCAGCTCGAAAGGAGCAACTAATGAAAAACTGTTTTTT
>.|few|TRBV6-1|TRBJ2-3
CASSEADRTPRGGPDTQYF
TGTGCCAGCAGTGAAGCGGACAGAACCCCTCGGGGCGGGCCAGATACGCAGTATTTT
>.|.|TRBV25-1|TRBJ2-7
CASSESGYEQYF
TGTGCCAGCAGTGAATCCGGATACGAGCAGTACTTC
>.|few|TRBV7-3|TRBJ1-5
CASSLSLGQPQHF
TGTGCCAGCAGCCTCAGTCTGGGCCAGCCCCAGCATTTT
>TRBD2|.|TRBV29-1|TRBJ2-7
CSVPSGRNYEQYF
TGCAGCGTCCCTAGCGGGAGGAACTACGAGCAGTACTTC
>.|few|TRBV27|TRBJ2-2
CASSFLGLANTGELFF
TGTGCCAGCAGTTTCTTGGGACTCGCGAACACCGGGGAGCTGTTTTTT
>.|.|TRBV20-1|TRBJ1-1
CSAGSVDPSTEAFF
TGCAGTGCCGGCTCCGTCGACCCGAGCACTGAAGCTTTCTTT
>.|.|TRBV24-1|TRBJ2-2
CATRSTGSGELFF
TGTGCCACCAGAAGTACAGGGTCCGGGGAGCTGTTTTTT
>.|.|TRBV9|TRBJ1-3
CASSAGDGPANTIYF
TGTGCCAGCAGCGCTGGGGATGGCCCGGCAAACACCATATATTTT
>.|few|TRBV6-5|TRBJ1-1
CASSYTTTVMNTEAFF
TGTGCCAGCAGTTACACCACAACGGTAATGAACACTGAAGCTTTCTTT
>TRBD1|.|TRBV7-6|TRBJ1-5
CASSSYRGPRQPQHF
TGTGCCAGCAGCTCTTACAGGGGGCCGAGGCAGCCCCAGCATTTT
>.|.|TRBV10-2|TRBJ1-5
CASSEWKSNQPQHF
TGCGCCAGCAGTGAGTGGAAGAGCAATCAGCCCCAGCATTTT
>.|.|TRBV2|TRBJ2-3
CASSEPGHSVTTGADTQYF
TGTGCCAGCAGCGAACCGGGACACTCAGTCACCACCGGCGCAGATACGCAGTATTTT
>.|few|TRBV29-1|TRBJ1-1
CSVALPNTEAFF
TGCAGCGTAGCCCTGCCGAACACTGAAGCTTTCTTT
>TRBD1|.|TRBV29-1|TRBJ2-7
CSVARDRGYEQYF
TGCAGCGTAGCACGGGACAGGGGCTACGAGCAGTACTTC
>.|few|TRBV19|TRBJ2-7
CASSIYGEPYEQYF
TGTGCCAGTAGTATCTACGGGGAACCCTACGAGCAGTACTTC
>.|.|TRBV24-1|TRBJ2-1
CATSQQTGEQFF
TGTGCCACCAGCCAACAAACGGGGGAGCAGTTCTTC
>.|.|TRBV29-1|TRBJ2-5
CSVYSAGYRRETQYF
TGCAGCGTTTATTCCGCGGGCTACCGCCGGGAGACCCAGTACTTC
>.|.|TRBV28|TRBJ2-7
CASSLGTDAYEQYF
TGTGCCAGCAGTTTAGGGACCGATGCCTACGAGCAGTACTTC
>.|few|TRBV28|TRBJ1-5
CASTPGPVRPQHF
TGTGCCAGCACTCCCGGACCCGTCCGCCCCCAGCATTTT
>.|.|TRBV27|TRBJ1-4
CASSLNVPGPRSLFF
TGTGCCAGCAGTTTAAACGTTCCGGGACCTAGGAGTCTGTTTTTT
>.|few|TRBV28|TRBJ2-4
CASSLGHFRAKNIQYF
TGTGCCAGCAGTTTAGGTCACTTCCGAGCCAAAAACATTCAGTACTTC
>.|.|TRBV6-1|TRBJ2-5
CASSGGNSYQETQYF
TGTGCCAGCAGTGGGGGGAACAGTTACCAAGAGACCCAGTACTTC
>TRBD1|few|TRBV7-8|TRBJ1-5
CASSSRDRVEGQPQHF
TGTGCCAGCAGCTCCAGGGACAGGGTAGAGGGTCAGCCCCAGCATTTT
>TRBD2|.|TRBV5-1|TRBJ2-5
CASSPVAGAGETQYF
TGCGCCAGCAGCCCTGTAGCGGGAGCCGGGGAGACCCAGTACTTC
>.|.|TRBV6-5|TRBJ2-6
CASTSAGRAGANVLTF
TGTGCCAGCACCTCCGCAGGTAGAGCTGGGGCCAACGTCCTGACTTTC
>TRBD1|.|TRBV2|TRBJ1-4
CASKGQGTTNEKLFF
TGTGCCAGCAAGGGACAGGGAACAACTAATGAAAAACTGTTTTTT
>.|.|TRBV4-1|TRBJ2-1
CASSQDSPSGVNNEQFF
TGCGCCAGCAGCCAAGATTCCCCCAGCGGAGTAAACAATGAGCAGTTCTTC
>.|.|TRBV11-2|TRBJ2-3
CASSFGADTQYF
TGTGCCAGCAGCTTCGGGGCAGATACGCAGTATTTT